This T cell receptor (beta chain) was observed in a study of T cell changes during pregnancy in multiple sclerosis. This clone occurred once. With 1 base removed from V and 0 bases from J, the gap between germline ends came to 6 bases. The CDR3 length is 15 residues. Germline V gene data show CDR1 as SGHTA and CDR2 as FQGTGA. Generated by immunoSEQ multiplex PCR, the TCRdb table keeps only in-frame clones and is missing some. The top ten hold about 0.9% of the sample, which has around 100,000 clones, 94% seen once. This TCR derives from a female donor with multiple sclerosis, enrolled in a pregnancy study. The sample consisted of peripheral blood, taken before pregnancy. The chain recombines TRBV7-3 with TRBJ2-2, with unresolved D. The CDR3 spells CASSLSKTNTGELFF. CDR3 in DNA: TGTGCCAGCAGCTTAAGTAAAACGAACACCGGGGAGCTGTTTTTT.